One sample yielded the 27 T cell receptor beta chains listed below, sequenced in a study of blood T cell repertoires in COVID-19. This table comes from immunoSEQ multiplex PCR, and its TCRdb copy is limited to in-frame clones, with some not included. The table has 180,000 or so clones, roughly 84% seen once. The sample was PBMCs or T cells enriched from blood (not recorded which). The receptor set was obtained from a man between 45 and 60 years old who had recovered from COVID-19.

The chain couples TRBV2 to TRBJ2-1; TRBD2 matches 10 bases. The CDR3 is 14 amino acids. In germline, CDR1 is SNHLY, CDR2 FYNNEI. V lost 6 bases to trimming and J lost 5 bases; unmatched junction nucleotides: 4. CDR3 sequence (DNA): TGTGCCAGCAGGAGGACTAGCGGCGACAATGAGCAGTTCTTC. This encodes CASRRTSGDNEQFF.

The chain has TRBV28 and TRBJ2-3; D ambiguous. This CDR3 is 13 amino acids long. Germline CDR1 and CDR2: MDHEN and SYDVKM. With 6 bases removed from V and 4 bases from J, the gap between germline ends came to 11 bases. The CDR3 coding sequence is TGTGCCAGCAGCACAACAGTGCCAGATACGCAGTATTTT. Protein: CASSTTVPDTQYF. Together with reference TRBV28 and TRBJ2-3, the CDR3 gives the full variable domain: DVKVTQSSRYLVKRTGEKVFLECVQDMDHENMFWYRQDPGLGLRLIYFSYDVKMKEKGDIPEGYSVSREKKERFSLILESASTNQTSMYLCASSTTVPDTQYFGPGTRLTVL.

The CDR3 DNA reads TGCGCCAGCAGCCTAAACAGGGGGCCCGGTGAAAAACTGTTTTTT. Translating gives CASSLNRGPGEKLFF. The gene calls are TRBV5-1 and TRBJ1-4; 9 bases map to TRBD1. Trimming at V came to 4 bases and at J to 7 bases, leaving 8 bases not matched to a gene. This CDR3 has 15 amino acids. The germline CDR1 and CDR2 sequences are SGHRS and YFSETQ.

The V gene is TRBV5-6, the J gene TRBJ1-2; D is unclear. Deletions cut 1 base from V and 2 bases from J, with 6 bases between. The CDR3 length is 13 residues. The germline gives CDR1 SGHDT, CDR2 YYEEEE. The CDR3, as DNA: TGTGCCAGCAGCTTGCGAGAAAACTATGGCTACACCTTC. Encoded protein: CASSLRENYGYTF.

The chain is built from TRBV7-9 and TRBJ1-2; D is possibly TRBD1 (5 bases). V was clipped by 5 bases and J by 0 bases, with 25 bases between them. The CDR3 loop spans 19 amino acids. Germline loops: CDR1 SEHNR, CDR2 FQNEAQ (reference sequence). The CDR3 coding sequence is TGTGCCAGCAGCGGTACCGGGACTGGGTACGCGCGAGCTAACTATGGCTACACCTTC. Translation gives CASSGTGTGYARANYGYTF.

CDR3 bases: TGTGCCAGTACAGCGGGAGGTAGGGGATATAATCAGCCCCAGCATTTT. Protein: CASTAGGRGYNQPQHF. The chain recombines TRBV19 with TRBJ1-5; possible D gene TRBD1, 5 bases. The germline V gene has CDR1 LNHDA and CDR2 SQIVND (reference sequence). The V end was cut by 7 bases, the J end by 4 bases, with 20 bases between. This CDR3 is built from 16 residues.

This rearrangement joins TRBV20-1 to TRBJ2-5, with D tentatively TRBD2 (6 bases). The CDR3 totals 12 residues. Between the trimmed V and J ends, which lost 3 bases and 6 bases, there was a span of 11 bases. Germline CDR1 DFQATT, CDR2 SNEGSKA (reference sequence). CDR3 loop: CSASGGRQTQYF. The CDR3 DNA is TGCAGTGCTAGTGGAGGGAGGCAGACCCAGTACTTC.

This chain joins TRBV3-1 (or the pseudogene TRBV3-2) and TRBJ2-2, with D perhaps matching TRBD1 (6 bases). The V gene's germline CDR1 is LGHDT and CDR2 YNNKEL (reference sequence). The CDR3 totals 18 residues. V was cut by 4 bases and J by 0 bases, with 18 bases left in between. The CDR3 region is CASSPHPRTAANTGELFF. The CDR3, as DNA: TGTGCCAGCAGCCCTCATCCGCGGACAGCAGCGAACACCGGGGAGCTGTTTTTT.

V is TRBV4-1 and J is TRBJ2-5, with a possible D match to TRBD1 (7 bases). This CDR3 has 17 residues. V shed 1 base and J shed 2 bases, with 17 bases lying between them. The germline V gene has CDR1 MGHRA and CDR2 YSYEKL. This chain's CDR3 is CASSQGGAGGIQETQYF. The CDR3 DNA reads as TGCGCCAGCAGCCAAGGTGGGGCAGGGGGGATACAAGAGACCCAGTACTTC.

This chain uses TRBV4-2 with TRBJ2-4, with 7 positions matching TRBD1. The CDR3 is 17 residues long. Trimming cost V 0 bases and J 0 bases; bases outside gene matches: 5. Germline V gene data show CDR1 as LGHNA and CDR2 as YNFKEQ. The CDR3 DNA reads TGTGCCAGCAGCCAAGACTCAGGGGGAAGAGCCAAAAACATTCAGTACTTC. It yields the protein CASSQDSGGRAKNIQYF.

The chain has TRBV5-1 and TRBJ1-6, with a weak D call TRBD1 (5 bases). CDR3 length: 14 residues. In germline, CDR1 is SGHRS, CDR2 YFSETQ. Trimming cost V 4 bases and J 14 bases, with 19 bases left between them. The CDR3 DNA reads TGCGCCAGCAGCGGAGGGGATACTTTGGAGGCCCTCCACTTT. It specifies CASSGGDTLEALHF.

The V and J genes are TRBV3-1 (or the pseudogene TRBV3-2) and TRBJ2-7; no clear D. The V end lost 2 bases, the J end lost 6 bases, and 5 bases lay between the germline ends. Per the germline V gene, CDR1 is LGHDT and CDR2 is YNNKEL (reference sequence). There are 11 residues in the CDR3. Written as DNA, the CDR3 is TGTGCCAGCAGCCAAATCGGCGAGCAGTACTTC. It is translated as CASSQIGEQYF.

V gene TRBV19 combines with J gene TRBJ2-6; D possibly corresponds to TRBD1 (5 bases). The CDR3 totals 15 residues. Trimming took 3 bases from V and 4 from J, leaving 10 bases between them. Per germline, CDR1 LNHDA and CDR2 SQIVND (reference sequence). CDR3 bases: TGTGCCAGTAGTATGCACAGGCCCGGGGCCAACGTCCTGACTTTC. As protein: CASSMHRPGANVLTF.

The chain recombines TRBV19 with TRBJ2-2; 11 nucleotides line up with TRBD1. V gave up 7 bases and J gave up 4 bases; unmatched junction bases: 8. Germline V lookup: CDR1 LNHDA, CDR2 SQIVND (reference sequence). The CDR3 runs to 16 residues. CDR3 in amino acids: CASTRSGTGGTGELFF. CDR3 sequence (DNA): TGTGCCAGTACCCGCTCCGGGACAGGGGGCACCGGGGAGCTGTTTTTT.

V and J are TRBV14 and TRBJ2-3; D is ambiguous. The CDR3 is made up of 12 amino acids. The germline CDR1 and CDR2 sequences are SGHDN and FVKESK. V lost 4 bases, J lost 5 bases, and 7 bases lay in between. The CDR3 protein is CASSPLRDTQYF. CDR3 bases: TGTGCCAGCAGCCCCCTGAGAGATACGCAGTATTTT.

The chain recombines TRBV28 with TRBJ2-7, with 9 bases aligning to TRBD1. Trimming at V came to 3 bases and at J to 4 bases, leaving 7 bases not matched to a gene. Germline CDR1 is MDHEN and CDR2 is SYDVKM. CDR3 size: 15 residues. CDR3 in amino acids: CASSFFRTGVYEQYF. DNA for the CDR3: TGTGCCAGCAGTTTCTTTCGGACAGGGGTTTACGAGCAGTACTTC.

CDR3 amino acids: CATNRDNYNEQFF. CDR3 sequence (DNA): TGTGCCACTAACCGGGACAACTACAATGAGCAGTTCTTC. V and J are TRBV19 and TRBJ2-1, with TRBD1 as a possible D gene (6 bases). V was trimmed by 10 bases and J by 3 bases, leaving 13 bases between them. Germline lookup yields CDR1 LNHDA and CDR2 SQIVND (reference sequence). The CDR3 covers 13 residues. The variable domain in full, completed from reference TRBV19 and TRBJ2-1, reads DGGITQSPKYLFRKEGQNVTLSCEQNLNHDAMYWYRQDPGQGLRLIYYSQIVNDFQKGDIAEGYSVSREKKESFPLTVTSAQKNPTAFYLCATNRDNYNEQFFGPGTRLTVL.

This clone has just a few counts. One end of the junction does not line up with germline, which may come from a read error. The rearrangement joins TRBV15 to TRBJ2-7, with 8 bases lining up with TRBD1. Germline-derived CDR1 and CDR2 are LNHNV and YYDKDF (reference sequence). This CDR3 contains 15 residues. The CDR3: CATSRDIPGDRGVQF. In DNA form, the CDR3 reads TGTGCCACCAGCAGAGATATCCCCGGAGACAGGGGAGTACAATTC.

This chain connects TRBV30 to TRBJ1-5, with unresolved D. The germline CDR1 and CDR2 sequences are GTSNPN and SVGIG (reference sequence). The CDR3 loop spans 13 amino acids. V was trimmed by 2 bases and J by 5 bases, leaving 10 bases between them. The CDR3 DNA reads TGTGCCTGGAGTACGGGTACGGATCAGCCCCAGCATTTT. This gives the protein CAWSTGTDQPQHF.

The CDR3 nucleotides are TGCGCCAGCAGTGGGGCAGGCAGCTCTTCCTCAACTAATGAAAAACTGTTTTTT. This sequence encodes CASSGAGSSSSTNEKLFF. The rearrangement links TRBV5-1 to TRBJ1-4; perhaps TRBD1 as D (5 bases). The germline V gene encodes CDR1 SGHRS and CDR2 YFSETQ. The CDR3 consists of 18 residues. V lost 5 bases and J lost 0, with 20 bases in between.

This sequence joins TRBV10-2 and TRBJ1-1; D not resolved. This CDR3 has 14 amino acids. Germline CDR1 reads WSHSY; CDR2 reads SAAADI. The ends were cut back, 3 bases at V and 5 bases at J, with 13 bases in the middle. DNA for the CDR3: TGCGCCAGCAGTGACTCCCTGTCTAGGACTGAAGCTTTCTTT. It specifies CASSDSLSRTEAFF.

The rearrangement joins TRBV2 to TRBJ2-2; TRBD1 might be the D (6 bases). The CDR3 is made up of 14 amino acids. The ends were cut back, 10 bases at V and 6 bases at J, with 18 bases in the middle. Germline V CDR1 and CDR2: SNHLY, FYNNEI. The CDR3 DNA follows: TGTGCCATCTCCGGGACATCACTCGCCGGGGAGCTGTTTTTT. Its translation: CAISGTSLAGELFF.

This chain connects TRBV11-3 to TRBJ2-3; D is unresolved. Looked up from germline, CDR1 is SGHNT and CDR2 is YENEEA. This CDR3 region has 12 residues. The V end lost 5 bases, the J end lost 6 bases, and 9 bases lay between the germline ends. The CDR3 nucleotides are TGTGCCAGCAGCCGAACGGTGGATACGCAGTATTTT. Protein product: CASSRTVDTQYF.

This sequence joins TRBV25-1 and TRBJ1-3; possible D gene TRBD1, 6 bases. The germline gives CDR1 MGHDK, CDR2 SYGVNS. This CDR3 region has 14 residues. The V end lost 4 bases, the J end lost 1 base, and 8 bases lay between the germline ends. The CDR3 bases are TGTGCCAGCAGTGGGCAGGGGTCTGGAAACACCATATATTTT. The encoded protein is CASSGQGSGNTIYF.

The chain couples TRBV10-1 to TRBJ2-5; D is perhaps TRBD1 (5 bases). The ends were cut back, 4 bases at V and 13 bases at J, with 16 bases in the middle. The CDR3 runs 12 residues. Germline V gene sequence: CDR1 WNHNN, CDR2 SYGVQD (reference sequence). The CDR3 DNA is TGCGCCAGCAGTGGGCAGGGTGGAATCTCGTACTTC. Protein: CASSGQGGISYF.

This chain uses TRBV30 with TRBJ1-6; the match to TRBD1 covers 8 bases. CDR3 length equals 13 residues. Germline-derived CDR1 and CDR2 are GTSNPN and SVGIG (reference sequence). V lost 5 bases, J lost 8 bases, and 5 bases stayed unmatched. The CDR3 reads CAWETGGYSPLHF. The CDR3 DNA is TGTGCCTGGGAAACAGGGGGTTATTCACCCCTCCACTTT.

This rearrangement joins TRBV28 to TRBJ2-1; 10 nucleotides match TRBD1. The CDR3 length is 16 residues. Germline V CDR1 and CDR2: MDHEN, SYDVKM. After removal of 6 bases from V and 3 bases from J, the junction contained 8 bases not matched to a gene. CDR3 DNA sequence: TGTGCCAGCAGCCAGACCGGGACAGGGGACTACAATGAGCAGTTCTTC. Protein product: CASSQTGTGDYNEQFF.